One and the same sample provided the 10 T cell receptor beta chains below, sequenced in a study of T cells in Graves' hyperthyroidism and ophthalmopathy. RNA transcripts yielded amplified TCR beta CDR3 regions. An initial round of RT-PCR targeting the TCR CDR3 relied on the HTBI primer set. TCRdb ran MiXCR on the multiplex PCR reads and lists one entry per CDR3 protein. Of 600,000 to 700,000 distinct CDR3 sequences listed, roughly 14% are singletons. The sample taken for sequencing was blood. The receptors stem from a woman aged 40 to 50 with Graves' ophthalmopathy.

In this sample, this clonotype turned up a few times. Mismatch with germline at one junction end may stem from a read error. The J gene is TRBJ2-5, the V gene TRBV6-2 or TRBV6-3, with D unresolved. Germline V gene sequence: CDR1 MNHEY, CDR2 SVGEGT. The CDR3 is 12 residues long. The CDR3 nucleotides read TGTACCAGCAGTAAATCGATAGAGACCCAGTACTTC. This translates into CTSSKSIETQYF.

This clonotype was detected many times. This chain links TRBV28 with TRBJ1-2; possibly TRBD1 for D (5 bases). The CDR3 sequence is 13 residues long. The V end lost 5 bases, the J end lost 3 bases, and 10 bases lay between the germline ends. CDR1 and CDR2 (germline): MDHEN, SYDVKM. The CDR3 sequence is CASSVDTDYGYTF. CDR3 in DNA: TGTGCCAGCAGTGTGGACACGGACTATGGCTACACCTTC.

This clonotype was counted once. The chain links TRBV12-3 or TRBV12-4 to TRBJ2-7, with 9 bases identical to TRBD1. This CDR3 comprises 15 residues. Trimming took 5 bases from V and 4 from J; bases not matched to a gene: 9. The CDR3 DNA is TGTGCCAGCAGTGATTTCGGACAGGGGTCTTACGAGCAGTACTTC. This sequence encodes CASSDFGQGSYEQYF.

In its sample, this clonotype was seen many times. The rearrangement joins TRBV12-3 or TRBV12-4 to TRBJ2-5; a weak D match, TRBD2 (5 bases). V was pared by 1 base and J by 4 bases, with 16 bases between. The CDR3 totals 16 residues. Here the CDR3 DNA reads TGTGCCAGCAGTTTAGGGTATAGAGGGAGAGGAGAGACCCAGTACTTC. Its translation is CASSLGYRGRGETQYF.

The table lists this clonotype with many counts. A much larger clonotype is one base distant, so this may be a read error. This chain connects TRBV12-3 or TRBV12-4 to TRBJ1-1, with D unclear. The V end lost 3 bases, the J end lost 8 bases, and 7 bases lay between the germline ends. This CDR3 has 11 residues. This CDR3 is CASSLLPEAFF. The CDR3 bases are TGTGCCAGCAGTTTGCTGCCCGAAGCTTTCTTT.

There are many counts of this clonotype. J is TRBJ2-4 and V is TRBV12-3 or TRBV12-4; TRBD1 agrees at 7 bases. V lost 6 bases, J lost 5 bases, and 10 bases stayed unmatched. CDR3 length: 15 residues. The CDR3 nucleotides are TGTGCCAGCAGCCGGAGACAGGGTGGTGAAAACATTCAGTACTTC. It translates to CASSRRQGGENIQYF.

This clonotype was observed many times. The J gene is TRBJ1-1, the V gene TRBV29-1, with a weak D call TRBD1 (5 bases). The CDR3 has 13 residues. CDR1 and CDR2 (germline): SQVTM, ANQGSEA. V was pared by 6 bases and J by 3 bases, with 14 bases between. CDR3 in DNA: TGCAGCGTGGGGGTGATGGGATACACTGAAGCTTTCTTT. It yields the protein CSVGVMGYTEAFF.

This clonotype was observed many times. The chain is built from TRBV27 and TRBJ2-7, with D hard to call. CDR3 length equals 13 residues. Trimming left V 2 bases short and J 1 base short, with 6 bases between. Germline V gene sequence: CDR1 MNHEY, CDR2 SMNVEV (reference sequence). CDR3 residues: CASSLHGSYEQYF. CDR3 nucleotides: TGTGCCAGCAGTTTACACGGGTCCTACGAGCAGTACTTC.

In its sample, this clonotype was seen many times. V gene TRBV7-2 combines with J gene TRBJ1-3, with D perhaps matching TRBD1 (6 bases). This CDR3 has 15 residues. Germline assignment: CDR1 SGHTA and CDR2 FQGNSA. V gave up 4 bases and J gave up 3 bases, with 13 bases separating them. The DNA for the CDR3 is TGTGCCAGCAGCTCACAACAGGGTATTGGAAACACCATATATTTT. Its protein is CASSSQQGIGNTIYF.

This clonotype turned up a few times. This chain connects TRBV20-1 to TRBJ1-1, with 8 bases lining up with TRBD1. Germline V gene data show CDR1 as DFQATT and CDR2 as SNEGSKA (reference sequence). V was pared by 0 bases and J by 6 bases, with 9 bases of the junction left unmatched. The CDR3 loop spans 15 amino acids. CDR3 loop: CSARDRTGKIAEAFF. CDR3 sequence (DNA): TGCAGTGCTAGAGACCGGACAGGGAAAATCGCTGAAGCTTTCTTT.